These T cell receptor beta chains were read from a single sample in a study of shared clonotypes between healthy human individuals. The assay was immunoSEQ multiplex PCR, and TCRdb's table has in-frame clones only and misses some. The sample holds around 2.5 million clones; over 85% are singletons and the top ten take 0.36%. The specimen sequenced was naive CD4+ T cells from PBMCs. Receptors originate from a man aged 18 to 29 in good health. Some clones in this sample may be carry-over from other donors' samples. Both conserved end residues are part of each CDR3. The D gene is left open where the match is weak. Size values are once, few and many counts, or a class for expanded clones, and some rows have none.

V	J	D	size	length	DNA	CDR3
TRBV25-1	TRBJ2-5	NA	NA	15	TGTGCCAGCAGTGAATTGGGGGGTACACCAGAGACCCAGTACTTC	CASSELGGTPETQYF
TRBV9	TRBJ2-3	NA	NA	12	TGTGCCAGCAGCGTAGTCAGGGGACCGCAGTATTTT	CASSVVRGPQYF
TRBV5-4	TRBJ2-7	NA	NA	16	TGTGCCAGCAGCTTGGCGGCGGGGGCAGGGGCCTACGAGCAGTACTTC	CASSLAAGAGAYEQYF
TRBV5-4	TRBJ2-4	NA	NA	12	TGTGCCAGCAGCTTGGGCAAAAACATTCAGTACTTC	CASSLGKNIQYF
TRBV5-5	TRBJ1-3	NA	NA	15	TGTGCCAGCAGCTTGGCGGCAGGATTAGGGAACACCATATATTTT	CASSLAAGLGNTIYF
TRBV9	TRBJ1-3	NA	NA	12	TGTGCCAGCAGCGCCTCTGGAAACACCATATATTTT	CASSASGNTIYF
TRBV14	TRBJ2-7	NA	NA	15	TGTGCCAGCAGCCAAGATCGATTTCCCACTGAGGAGCAGTACTTC	CASSQDRFPTEEQYF
TRBV6-6	TRBJ2-5	TRBD2	NA	12	TGTGCCAGCAGCGCCGGGGGGGAGACCCAGTACTTC	CASSAGGETQYF
TRBV30	TRBJ1-4	NA	NA	13	TGTGCCCGGAGTAAACCCCTTAGTGAAAAACTGTTTTTT	CARSKPLSEKLFF
TRBV19	TRBJ2-2	TRBD1	NA	14	TGTGCCAGTAGTATAGACAGGGGGTCCGGGGAGCTGTTTTTT	CASSIDRGSGELFF
TRBV29-1	TRBJ2-1	NA	NA	13	TGCAGTACCTCCTCCAGCTCCTACAATGAGCAGTTCTTC	CSTSSSSYNEQFF
TRBV7-8	TRBJ2-5	TRBD2	NA	16	TGTGCCAGCAGCTTAGGACTAGCGGGAAGCCAAGAGACCCAGTACTTC	CASSLGLAGSQETQYF
TRBV25-1	TRBJ2-7	NA	few	10	TGTGCCAGCAGCGGGGTCATCGGGTACTTC	CASSGVIGYF
TRBV6-1	TRBJ2-7	TRBD1	NA	15	TGTGCCAGCAGTTTCCGGGACAGGGGGCTATACGAGCAGTACTTC	CASSFRDRGLYEQYF
TRBV2	TRBJ2-1	NA	NA	12	TGTGCCAGCAGTGATATCAACCTTGGGAAGTTCTTC	CASSDINLGKFF
TRBV6-6	TRBJ1-2	NA	NA	15	TGTGCCAGCAGCCCGCGGGAGCCGACTAACTATGGCTACACCTTC	CASSPREPTNYGYTF
TRBV29-1	TRBJ1-2	NA	NA	12	TGCAGCGTTGTCGGCAACAACTATGGCTACACCTTC	CSVVGNNYGYTF